The text below deals with one TCR beta chain. As yet, its antigen is unknown. Sequencing was performed with immunoSEQ multiplex PCR; in TCRdb, only in-frame clones are kept and a portion is missing. Of fewer than 110,000 clones listed, around 83% were seen once; the top ten hold 1.4%. The CDR3 has 16 residues. Germline-derived CDR1 and CDR2 are SGHTA and FQGNSA. With 6 bases clipped from V and 3 bases from J, the junction kept 8 bases outside the gene matches. These data come from a study of T cell responses to AZD1222 COVID-19 vaccine. Regarding the study as a whole: Targets within unmutated variant regions were reportedly found for nearly half of spike-specific TCRs. No repertoire was sampled before or during the peak T cell response, only after it. Mostly white British, mostly female donors; authors suggested clonal diversity may be underestimated. Spike as a whole was targeted by vaccine-associated CD4 TCRs, dominant at 160-218 and 743-854.

The source was peripheral blood, collected on day 0 of AZD1222 vaccination. This sequence originates from an adult in good health. The chain links TRBV7-2 to TRBJ1-5; TRBD1 matches at 10 bases. The CDR3 DNA reads as TGTGCCAGCAGTTTGACAGGGGGCGCGTTCAATCAGCCCCAGCATTTT. The encoded protein is CASSLTGGAFNQPQHF.